This note documents a single TCR beta chain sequence. Its specificity is unknown. The repertoire was sequenced with immunoSEQ multiplex PCR; TCRdb's copy has only in-frame clones and lacks some. The sample shows 68,000 or so clones, nearly 95% of them seen only once. The source of the sample is a study of T cell clones after liver transplantation. Study-level information: Post-transplant blood was tracked for graft-donor-reactive T cell clones identified in a pre-transplant mixed lymphocyte reaction. As an antigen-independent comparator, third-party-reactive TCRbeta sequences came from pre-transplant mixed lymphocyte reactions. Broader study findings: The donor-reactive repertoire was only partly measurable in two subjects, lacking donor cells. In most of the 8 subjects, circulating graft-donor-reactive CD4 TCRbeta sequences fell significantly after transplant.

Germline V gene sequence: CDR1 LGHNA, CDR2 YNFKEQ. The CDR3 contains 16 residues. The J segment lost 7 bases and the V segment lost 4 bases, leaving 13 bases of the junction unmatched. The chain carries TRBV4-2 and TRBJ2-1, with 7 bases lining up with TRBD2. The TCR originated in a human patient who received a liver transplant. The T cells may partly be graft donor cells. The sample was CD4+ T cells from blood, taken around 25 months after liver transplant. The CDR3 DNA reads TGTGCCAGCAGCCCCGCGGGGCGGGAGACCATGAATGAGCAGTTCTTC. It specifies CASSPAGRETMNEQFF.